These T cell receptor beta chains were read from a single sample in a study of blood T cell repertoires in COVID-19. This table comes from immunoSEQ multiplex PCR, and its TCRdb copy is limited to in-frame clones, with some not included. The top ten clones hold just under 20% of a sample with approximately 99,000 clones, 80% to 90% of them seen once. The material sequenced was peripheral blood. The receptor set was obtained from a human donor in a cohort sampled during active COVID-19. Both conserved end residues are part of each CDR3. The order of the fields is D gene, J gene, V gene, clone size, CDR3 DNA, CDR3 protein. A D gene is named only where the DNA matches it firmly. Only some rows state a clone size, as once, few, many or a class for expanded clones.

D: TRBD2; J: TRBJ2-7; V: TRBV9; size: .; DNA: TGTGCCAGCAGCGGGGGACTAGCAAACTACGAGCAGTACTTC; CDR3: CASSGGLANYEQYF
D: TRBD2; J: TRBJ2-2; V: TRBV5-1; size: few; DNA: TGCGCCAGTCAAACCGGGACTACAAACACCGGGGAGCTGTTTTTT; CDR3: CASQTGTTNTGELFF
D: TRBD1; J: TRBJ1-6; V: TRBV18; size: .; DNA: TGTGCCAGCTCACCATCAGGGGGTCCCTATAATTCACCCCTCCACTTT; CDR3: CASSPSGGPYNSPLHF
D: TRBD2; J: TRBJ2-6; V: TRBV19; size: .; DNA: TGTGCCAGTACCGAGGGTCGGCTAGCGGGAGAGTCTGGGGCCAACGTCCTGACTTTC; CDR3: CASTEGRLAGESGANVLTF
D: TRBD1; J: TRBJ1-2; V: TRBV5-1; size: .; DNA: TGCGCCAGCAGCTCAACAGGGGCCGTTAACTATGGCTACACCTTC; CDR3: CASSSTGAVNYGYTF
D: .; J: TRBJ2-5; V: TRBV5-6; size: few; DNA: TGTGCCAGCAGCCCGACCTATTTTGGAGAAGAGACCCAGTACTTC; CDR3: CASSPTYFGEETQYF
D: TRBD1; J: TRBJ2-5; V: TRBV25-1; size: once; DNA: TGTGCCAGCAGTGGGACAGGGGTAGAGACCCAGTACTTC; CDR3: CASSGTGVETQYF
D: .; J: TRBJ2-3; V: TRBV11-1; size: .; DNA: TGTGCCAGCAGCTTCCAAAGCGGGAGCACAGATACGCAGTATTTT; CDR3: CASSFQSGSTDTQYF
D: .; J: TRBJ2-7; V: TRBV18; size: .; DNA: TGTGCCAGTTACACAACCCCATACGAGCAGTACTTC; CDR3: CASYTTPYEQYF
D: .; J: TRBJ1-5; V: TRBV5-5; size: .; DNA: TGTGCCAGCAGCTTGGCGGGGGGAAGTGGCAATCAGCCCCAGCATTTT; CDR3: CASSLAGGSGNQPQHF
D: .; J: TRBJ1-2; V: TRBV28; size: .; DNA: TGTGCCAGCAGTTTATCCTCGGACAAGGAAGGCTACACCTTC; CDR3: CASSLSSDKEGYTF
D: .; J: TRBJ1-2; V: TRBV9; size: .; DNA: TGTGCCAGCAGCGCCGCAGGGCTCTATGGCTACACCTTC; CDR3: CASSAAGLYGYTF
D: TRBD2; J: TRBJ2-1; V: TRBV15; size: .; DNA: TGTGCCACCAGCGGTGGACTAGCGGGAAGGTATGAGCAGTTCTTC; CDR3: CATSGGLAGRYEQFF
D: .; J: TRBJ2-1; V: TRBV9; size: .; DNA: TGTGCCAGCAGCGTAGCGAACTTAGCGGGACAGGGTGAGCAGTTCTTC; CDR3: CASSVANLAGQGEQFF
D: .; J: TRBJ2-2; V: TRBV18; size: .; DNA: TGTGCCAGCTCACCATTCCAGGGGTCCGGGGAGCTGTTTTTT; CDR3: CASSPFQGSGELFF
D: TRBD2; J: TRBJ2-3; V: TRBV5-4; size: .; DNA: TGTGCCAGCAGCTTGGGACTAGCGGGAGGGGACCCCACAGATACGCAGTATTTT; CDR3: CASSLGLAGGDPTDTQYF
D: .; J: TRBJ2-2; V: TRBV28; size: .; DNA: TGTGCCAGCAGTCCCCCGGGGAGGTCCACCGGGGAGCTGTTTTTT; CDR3: CASSPPGRSTGELFF
D: .; J: TRBJ1-4; V: TRBV6-6; size: .; DNA: TGTGCCAGCAGTTTACAAGAAAAACTGTTTTTT; CDR3: CASSLQEKLFF
D: TRBD2; J: TRBJ2-2; V: TRBV5-6; size: .; DNA: TGTGCCAGCAGCTCGGGGGGACCCACCGGGGAGCTGTTTTTT; CDR3: CASSSGGPTGELFF
D: TRBD2; J: TRBJ2-3; V: TRBV5-1; size: .; DNA: TGCGCCAGCAGCCTGGAACTAGCGGGAGTAGATACGCAGTATTTT; CDR3: CASSLELAGVDTQYF
D: TRBD2; J: TRBJ2-3; V: TRBV19; size: .; DNA: TGTGCCAGTAGTATAGTTCCGCGGGAGACTAGACAGCAGTATTTT; CDR3: CASSIVPRETRQQYF
D: TRBD1; J: TRBJ2-7; V: TRBV6-5; size: .; DNA: TGTGCCAGCAGTTACTCATACGGGACAGGCAACTACGAGCAGTACTTC; CDR3: CASSYSYGTGNYEQYF
D: TRBD1; J: TRBJ2-3; V: TRBV2; size: .; DNA: TGTGCCAGCAGCTACAGGGGCCTTAGCACAGATACGCAGTATTTT; CDR3: CASSYRGLSTDTQYF
D: .; J: TRBJ1-2; V: TRBV19; size: .; DNA: TGTGCCAGTACACAAATCGGGGGGGCGCGAGGCTACACCTTC; CDR3: CASTQIGGARGYTF
D: .; J: TRBJ1-2; V: TRBV5-4; size: .; DNA: TGTGCCAGCAGCTACAGCGGCGGCTACACCTTC; CDR3: CASSYSGGYTF
D: TRBD2; J: TRBJ2-7; V: TRBV11-2; size: once; DNA: TGTGCCAGCAGCTTATGGGGTGGGAGGGCCGATTACGAGCAGTACTTC; CDR3: CASSLWGGRADYEQYF
D: TRBD1; J: TRBJ2-3; V: TRBV3-1/TRBV3-2; size: once; DNA: TGTGCCAGCAGCGAGGTGGGGGGACAGGGCACAGATACGCAGTATTTT; CDR3: CASSEVGGQGTDTQYF
D: TRBD2; J: TRBJ2-5; V: TRBV7-2; size: once; DNA: TGTGCCAGCAGCTTCTCTAGCGGCCTTGGGGAGACCCAGTACTTC; CDR3: CASSFSSGLGETQYF